This entry concerns a single TCR beta chain. What antigen it recognizes has not been identified. Base qualities are not recorded, but no much larger clone differs from it by a single base. These data come from a study of Graves' ophthalmopathy and Graves' hyperthyroidism listed by TCRdb under 2018. About the study as a whole: Peripheral blood was collected at initial diagnosis, before any treatment. The study used signatures of the TCR beta repertoire to tell Graves' ophthalmopathy apart from Graves' hyperthyroidism and to predict which patients would progress to ophthalmopathy. In total, around 130 blood samples were TCR-sequenced: 40 to 45 ophthalmopathy, approximately 75 hyperthyroidism and 17 hyperthyroidism-to-ophthalmopathy patients. A discovery set of 95 to 100 patients (about 45 ophthalmopathy, some 58 stable hyperthyroidism) was enrolled to explore V-J signatures distinguishing ophthalmopathy from hyperthyroidism. The independent validation cohort included about 20 hyperthyroidism patients plus 17 patients who later progressed from hyperthyroidism to ophthalmopathy. In over 5 hyperthyroidism patients, the T-cell repertoire of thyroid tissue was compared with the T-cell repertoire of blood. After sampling, hyperthyroidism patients received methimazole starting at 30 mg daily, and ophthalmopathy patients received high-dose intravenous methylprednisolone.

CDR3 length: 13 amino acids, cysteine to phenylalanine. The sequence is cut down to CDR3 DNA, 39 bases in frame from base 1. CDR1 WSHSY and CDR2 SAAADI are derived from the germline V gene. V is clipped by 2 bases and J by 5 bases, and the sequence between their germline boundaries is 9 bases long. Findings and caveats that apply to the study as a whole: Most expanded thyroid clonotypes with a frequency above 0.001 also appeared in blood, which suggests that blood repertoires may reflect the immune response in the thyroid. Ophthalmopathy was separated from stable hyperthyroidism by the 13-signature model with roughly 87% sensitivity and approximately 84% specificity in cross-validation and with 80%/75% in the test set. In validation, the model predicted ophthalmopathy progression with about 70% sensitivity and less than 80% specificity; some 13 predicted patients were CT-confirmed with GO in a median of roughly 6.8 months. Sample size was not statistically predetermined, and group allocation was not concealed from the investigators.

Ophthalmopathy patients had moderately to severely active disease, Clinical Activity Score of at least 3, NOSPECS grade of at least 4, and disease duration under 3 months. Patients with other autoimmune diseases, uncontrolled infections, pregnancy or lactation were excluded from the study. Diagnosis was based on clinical symptoms, serum thyroxine, TRAb, thyroid ultrasound and orbital computed tomography. Using Ficoll-Paque density gradient centrifugation, PBMCs were isolated from less than 13 ml of fresh peripheral blood. Total RNA was extracted with Trizol reagent and quality-checked on an Agilent 2100 Bioanalyzer. TCR beta CDR3 regions were amplified from RNA transcripts for repertoire sequencing. HTBI primers and the Qiagen OneStep RT-PCR kit were used in a first-round RT-PCR, which was followed by a second-round multiplex PCR, size selection and purification. Libraries were sequenced on an Illumina HiSeq2000 using paired-end 100 bp reads. On the authors' methods: SOAPnuke was used to process the reads, throwing out any read that had adapters, had uncalled bases, had a mean Phred below 15, or lacked an exact constant-primer or identifier match. COPE v1.2.5 was used to merge the high-quality paired reads. Clonotypes were defined as unique nucleotide sequences and were aligned to IMGT TRB V, D and J references using MiTCR v1.1. The analysis was limited to V-J combinations with a frequency above 0.0001, which together covered 98% to 99.2% of repertoires. For each V-J combination, a TCR clonal expansion and chaos score was defined as the ratio of F50 clonal expansion to chaos observed in the TCRdist matrix. Welch's t-statistics and random forest were used to narrow the features down to around 12 V-J combinations, which were then fed into a naive Bayes classifier. The similarity between thyroid and blood repertoires was quantified using the Morisita-Horn index. TCRdb reprocessing: public reads trimmed at Q25 with fastp, clones called with MiXCR, in-frame beta chains kept. Rows matching on CDR3 protein sequence are summarized as one entry with the most common DNA and genes. TCRdb's processing, not the authors', yielded these V and J calls. The sample contains 200,000 to 300,000 distinct CDR3 sequences, 45% to 55% of them found a single time. The top ten constitute about half of the sample.

The chain is made from TRBV10-2 and TRBJ2-5; perhaps TRBD1 is the D gene, with 6 bases matching. This sequence originates from an adult man with Graves' ophthalmopathy. Sequencing used peripheral blood. The CDR3 region: CASSEGRGETQYF. The DNA is TGCGCCAGCAGTGAGGGAAGGGGGGAGACCCAGTACTTC.